These T cell receptor beta chains were read from a single sample in a study of spatial heterogeneity in lung cancer. TCRdb reanalysed the 5' RACE reads using MiXCR and keeps one entry per CDR3 protein. Of 95,000 to 130,000 distinct CDR3 sequences listed, about 12% are singletons. The sample was PBMCs, taken at follow-up. All receptors derive from a male donor with early-stage non-small cell lung cancer. Both conserved end residues are part of each CDR3. The order of the fields is J gene, D gene, V gene, clone size, CDR3 protein, CDR3 DNA. The D gene is left open where the match is weak. Clone size is given for some rows only: seen once, a few or many times, or a class if the clone is expanded.

TRBJ2-3 TRBD2 TRBV2 - CASSSSGGARTDTQYF TGTGCCAGCAGCTCTAGCGGGGGGGCTCGGACAGATACGCAGTATTTT
TRBJ2-7 - TRBV9 few CASSVAAVPTYEQYF TGTGCCAGCAGCGTAGCAGCAGTCCCGACCTACGAGCAGTACTTC
TRBJ2-6 - TRBV12-3/TRBV12-4 - CASSFGRSGANVLTF TGTGCCAGCAGTTTTGGACGCTCTGGGGCCAACGTCCTGACTTTC
TRBJ1-3 - TRBV4-3 - CASSQVPGTSGNTIYF TGCGCCAGCAGCCAAGTTCCGGGAACATCTGGAAACACCATATATTTT
TRBJ2-3 TRBD1 TRBV29-1 many CSVDRDTDTQYF TGCAGCGTCGACAGGGACACAGATACGCAGTATTTT
TRBJ1-1 TRBD1 TRBV20-1 many CSASDRGDEAFF TGCAGTGCTAGTGACAGGGGCGATGAAGCTTTCTTT
TRBJ2-7 - TRBV18 - CASSPELANYEQYF TGTGCCAGCTCACCGGAGCTAGCGAACTACGAGCAGTACTTC
TRBJ2-2 - TRBV2 many CASSGQLDTGELFF TGTGCCAGCAGTGGACAGTTAGACACCGGGGAGCTGTTTTTT
TRBJ2-1 TRBD1 TRBV18 many CASSKGQSYEQFF TGTGCCAGCTCCAAGGGACAGTCCTATGAGCAGTTCTTC
TRBJ2-1 TRBD1 TRBV7-2 - CASSRGQVNNEQFF TGTGCCAGCAGCCGAGGACAGGTTAACAATGAGCAGTTCTTC
TRBJ1-3 TRBD1 TRBV7-9 many CASSNRDRGRNTIYF TGTGCCAGCAGTAACCGGGACAGGGGGCGAAACACCATATATTTT
TRBJ1-3 - TRBV30 few CAWSGTGSGNTIYF TGTGCCTGGAGCGGAACAGGTTCTGGAAACACCATATATTTT
TRBJ1-1 - TRBV7-9 many CASSRWQGSNTEAFF TGTGCCAGCAGCCGTTGGCAGGGATCGAACACTGAAGCTTTCTTT
TRBJ1-4 - TRBV20-1 - CSARDLKVWEKLFF TGCAGTGCTAGAGATCTAAAAGTGTGGGAAAAACTGTTTTTT